The subject of this entry is one T cell receptor (beta chain). Its antigen remains unidentified. The CDR3 runs 14 residues. Trimming removed 3 bases from V and 5 bases from J, with 8 bases in between. CDR1 and CDR2 (germline): MNHEY, SMNVEV (reference sequence). This sample stems from a study of response to subunit inactivated influenza vaccine. General study points: It was the authors' suggestion that each seasonal influenza vaccination recruits few new T cells.

A single record per CDR3 protein comes from TCRdb applying MiXCR to the RT-PCR reads. The sample carries 800,000 to 1,000,000 distinct CDR3 sequences, about 20% recorded once. The sequence derives from a man between 50 and 59 years old who received an inactivated influenza vaccine. Material: PBMCs from blood, obtained less than 6 days after vaccination. The chain recombines TRBV27 with TRBJ1-6, with D unclear. CDR3: CASSFLQNNSPLHF. The CDR3 DNA reads TGTGCCAGCAGTTTCTTACAGAATAATTCACCCCTCCACTTT.